The 8 T cell receptor beta chains listed next were all sequenced from one sample in a study of cytomegalovirus exposure and HLA in healthy donors. The PCR ran on 60 Vbeta and 13 Jbeta primers. TCRdb's copy holds only in-frame clones and misses some; the assay was immunoSEQ multiplex PCR. The sample has approximately 100,000 clones, about 80% seen once. The specimen sequenced was PBMCs. These receptors originate from a woman in her forties or fifties in good health and CMV-seropositive.

The V gene is TRBV7-2, the J gene TRBJ1-1, with D tentatively TRBD1 (6 bases). Looked up from germline, CDR1 is SGHTA and CDR2 is FQGNSA. The germline V and J ends were trimmed by 6 bases and 9 bases, with 14 bases remaining between them. This CDR3 contains 12 residues. The CDR3: CASSRYRDKAFF. CDR3 coding DNA: TGTGCCAGCAGTCGGTACAGGGATAAAGCTTTCTTT.

The rearrangement joins TRBV7-2 to TRBJ2-3; 9 bases fit TRBD2. This CDR3 spans 16 amino acids. Germline V CDR1 and CDR2: SGHTA, FQGNSA. Trimming took 5 bases from V and 2 from J; bases not matched to a gene: 8. The CDR3 nucleotides are TGTGCCAGCAGCCTGATAGCGGGGGCTTTCACAGATACGCAGTATTTT. Translation gives CASSLIAGAFTDTQYF. Together with reference TRBV7-2 and TRBJ2-3, the CDR3 gives the full variable domain: GAGVSQSPSNKVTEKGKDVELRCDPISGHTALYWYRQSLGQGLEFLIYFQGNSAPDKSGLPSDRFSAERTGGSVSTLTIQRTQQEDSAVYLCASSLIAGAFTDTQYFGPGTRLTVL.

This rearrangement joins TRBV10-2 to TRBJ2-7; 7 bases are shared with TRBD2. The CDR3 is 12 amino acids. From germline, CDR1 is WSHSY and CDR2 SAAADI. V was pared by 5 bases and J by 6 bases, with 4 bases of the junction left unmatched. CDR3 coding DNA: TGCGCCAGCAGTCTTCAGCGGGGCGAGCAGTACTTC. This sequence encodes CASSLQRGEQYF.

The chain has TRBV7-2 and TRBJ2-6; D is ambiguous. V was pared by 1 base and J by 0 bases, with 7 bases between. CDR1 is SGHTA, CDR2 FQGNSA, per germline. The CDR3 consists of 16 residues. DNA for the CDR3: TGTGCCAGCAGCTTAGGCTTCGGCTCTGGGGCCAACGTCCTGACTTTC. It codes for CASSLGFGSGANVLTF.

This clone was observed a handful of times. The J gene is TRBJ2-5, the V gene TRBV11-1; TRBD2 matches 7 bases. V lost 5 bases and J lost 4; bases outside the gene matches: 7. CDR3 length equals 14 residues. Germline CDR1 reads SGHAT; CDR2 reads FQDESV (reference sequence). In DNA, the CDR3 is TGTGCCAGCAGCGCCGGCCCGGGAGGAGAGACCCAGTACTTC. Translating it yields CASSAGPGGETQYF. The whole variable domain, filled in from reference TRBV11-1 and TRBJ2-5, reads EAEVAQSPRYKITEKSQAVAFWCDPISGHATLYWYRQILGQGPELLVQFQDESVVDDSQLPKDRFSAERLKGVDSTLKIQPAELGDSAMYLCASSAGPGGETQYFGPGTRLLVL.

The gene calls are TRBV19 and TRBJ2-4, with 9 nucleotides matching TRBD1. The germline gives CDR1 LNHDA, CDR2 SQIVND (reference sequence). The J segment lost 7 bases and the V segment lost 6 bases, leaving 10 bases of the junction unmatched. The CDR3 is 15 amino acids. The CDR3 region is CASSDSGTGSNIQYF. DNA of the CDR3: TGTGCCAGTAGCGACTCCGGGACAGGGAGCAACATTCAGTACTTC.

V and J are TRBV23-1 and TRBJ2-7; 10 bases map to TRBD2. TRBV23-1 is designated an ORF whose function remains uncertain. This CDR3 spans 19 amino acids. Unmatched junction bases numbered 15, after V lost 2 bases and J lost 2 bases. The CDR3 nucleotides read TGCGCCAGCAGTCAAGAATTACTAGCGGGAACACTAATAGCCTACGAGCAGTACTTC. Amino acids: CASSQELLAGTLIAYEQYF.

In its sample, this clone was seen a few times. CDR3: CASSPLQGYGSPLHF. The CDR3, as DNA: TGTGCCAGCAGCCCCCTTCAGGGGTACGGTTCACCCCTCCACTTT. The chain uses TRBV9 and TRBJ1-6; a possible D gene is TRBD1 (6 bases). The CDR3 runs to 15 residues. Germline V CDR1 and CDR2: SGDLS, YYNGEE. The germline V and J ends were trimmed by 4 bases and 9 bases, with 17 bases remaining between them. Filled out from reference TRBV9 and TRBJ1-6, the complete variable domain reads DSGVTQTPKHLITATGQRVTLRCSPRSGDLSVYWYQQSLDQGLQFLIQYYNGEERAKGNILERFSAQQFPDLHSELNLSSLELGDSALYFCASSPLQGYGSPLHFGNGTRLTVT.